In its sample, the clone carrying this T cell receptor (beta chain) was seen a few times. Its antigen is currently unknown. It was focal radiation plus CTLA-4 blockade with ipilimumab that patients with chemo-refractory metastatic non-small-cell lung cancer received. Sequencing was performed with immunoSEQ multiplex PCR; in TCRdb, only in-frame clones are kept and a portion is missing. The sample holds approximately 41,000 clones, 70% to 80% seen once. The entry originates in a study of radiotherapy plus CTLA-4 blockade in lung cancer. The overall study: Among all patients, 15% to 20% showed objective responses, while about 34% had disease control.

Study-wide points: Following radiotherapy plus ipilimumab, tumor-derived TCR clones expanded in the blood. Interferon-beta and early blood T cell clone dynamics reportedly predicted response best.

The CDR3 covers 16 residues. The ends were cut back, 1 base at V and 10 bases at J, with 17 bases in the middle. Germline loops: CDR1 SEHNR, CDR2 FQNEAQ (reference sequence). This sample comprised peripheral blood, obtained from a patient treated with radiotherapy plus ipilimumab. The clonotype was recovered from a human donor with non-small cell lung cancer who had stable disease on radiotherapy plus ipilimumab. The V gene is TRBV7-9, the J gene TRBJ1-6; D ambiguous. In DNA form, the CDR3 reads TGTGCCAGCAGCTTAGGGGCGCGGGGAGCCACGTCACCCCTCCACTTT. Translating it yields CASSLGARGATSPLHF.